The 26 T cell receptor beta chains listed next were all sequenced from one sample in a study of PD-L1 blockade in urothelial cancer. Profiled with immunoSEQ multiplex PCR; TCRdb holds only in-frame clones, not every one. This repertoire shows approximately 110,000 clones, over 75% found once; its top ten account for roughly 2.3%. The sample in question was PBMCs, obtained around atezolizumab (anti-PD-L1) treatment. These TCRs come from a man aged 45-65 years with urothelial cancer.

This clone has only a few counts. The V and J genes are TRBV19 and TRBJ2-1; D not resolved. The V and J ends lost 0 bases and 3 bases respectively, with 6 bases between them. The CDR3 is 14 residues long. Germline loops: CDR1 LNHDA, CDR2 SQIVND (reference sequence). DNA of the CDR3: TGTGCCAGTAGTATAGACGCGGACTACAATGAGCAGTTCTTC. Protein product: CASSIDADYNEQFF.

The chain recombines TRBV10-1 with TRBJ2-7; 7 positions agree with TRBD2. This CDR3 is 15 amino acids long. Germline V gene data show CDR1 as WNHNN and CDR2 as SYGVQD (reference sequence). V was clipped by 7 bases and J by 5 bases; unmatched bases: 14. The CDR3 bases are TGCGCCAGCATGGAGGGAGGGCCGATGGCTCACGAGCAGTACTTC. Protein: CASMEGGPMAHEQYF.

CDR3 sequence reads: CASPGSGLDMPDQETQYF. The CDR3 bases are TGTGCCAGCCCTGGATCGGGACTCGATATGCCGGACCAAGAGACCCAGTACTTC. J is TRBJ2-5 and V is TRBV7-9; possible D gene TRBD2, 6 bases. This CDR3 comprises 18 residues. CDR1 SEHNR and CDR2 FQNEAQ come from the germline V gene (reference sequence). Trimming stripped 8 bases from V and 0 bases from J, with 25 bases between. Full variable domain (remainder filled in from reference TRBV7-9 and TRBJ2-5): DTGVSQNPRHKITKRGQNVTFRCDPISEHNRLYWYRQTLGQGPEFLTYFQNEAQLEKSRLLSDRFSAERPKGSFSTLEIQRTEQGDSAMYLCASPGSGLDMPDQETQYFGPGTRLLVL.

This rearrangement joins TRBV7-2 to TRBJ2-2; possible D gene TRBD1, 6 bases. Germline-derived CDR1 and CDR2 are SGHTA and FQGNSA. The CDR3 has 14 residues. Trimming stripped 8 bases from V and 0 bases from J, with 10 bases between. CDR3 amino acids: CASSRTANTGELFF. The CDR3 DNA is TGTGCCAGCTCCCGGACAGCGAACACCGGGGAGCTGTTTTTT. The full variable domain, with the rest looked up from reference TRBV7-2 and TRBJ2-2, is GAGVSQSPSNKVTEKGKDVELRCDPISGHTALYWYRQSLGQGLEFLIYFQGNSAPDKSGLPSDRFSAERTGGSVSTLTIQRTQQEDSAVYLCASSRTANTGELFFGEGSRLTVL.

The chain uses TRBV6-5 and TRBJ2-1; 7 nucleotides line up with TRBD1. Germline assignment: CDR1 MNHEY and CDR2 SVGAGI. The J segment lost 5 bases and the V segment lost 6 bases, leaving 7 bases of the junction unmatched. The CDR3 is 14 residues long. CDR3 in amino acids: CASSLRGQNNEQFF. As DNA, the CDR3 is TGTGCCAGCAGCTTACGGGGACAGAACAATGAGCAGTTCTTC.

This chain's CDR3 is CASSLGGTANYGYTF. The CDR3 coding sequence is TGTGCCAGCAGTTTAGGAGGGACCGCTAACTATGGCTACACCTTC. This chain connects TRBV28 to TRBJ1-2; TRBD1 might be the D (5 bases). Germline V lookup: CDR1 MDHEN, CDR2 SYDVKM. The CDR3 totals 15 residues. V was cut by 2 bases and J by 0 bases, with 10 bases left in between.

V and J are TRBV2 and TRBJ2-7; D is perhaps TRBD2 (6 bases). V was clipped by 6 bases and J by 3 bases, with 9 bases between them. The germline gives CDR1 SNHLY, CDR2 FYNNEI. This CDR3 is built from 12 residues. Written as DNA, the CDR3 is TGTGCCAGCAGGCCGACTAGCTACGAGCAGTACTTC. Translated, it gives CASRPTSYEQYF.

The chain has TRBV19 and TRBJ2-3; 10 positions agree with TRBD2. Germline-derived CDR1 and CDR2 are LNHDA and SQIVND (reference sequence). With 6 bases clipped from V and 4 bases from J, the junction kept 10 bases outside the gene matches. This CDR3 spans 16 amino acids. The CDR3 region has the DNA TGTGCCAGTAGCAAGCGGGAGGGCCGACTTGCAGATACGCAGTATTTT. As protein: CASSKREGRLADTQYF. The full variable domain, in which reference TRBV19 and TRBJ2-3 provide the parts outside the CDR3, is DGGITQSPKYLFRKEGQNVTLSCEQNLNHDAMYWYRQDPGQGLRLIYYSQIVNDFQKGDIAEGYSVSREKKESFPLTVTSAQKNPTAFYLCASSKREGRLADTQYFGPGTRLTVL.

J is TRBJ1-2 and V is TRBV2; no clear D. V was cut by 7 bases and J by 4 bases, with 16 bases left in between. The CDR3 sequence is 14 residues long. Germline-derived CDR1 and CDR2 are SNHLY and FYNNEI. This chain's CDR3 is CASTYKTEIYGYTF. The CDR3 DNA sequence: TGTGCCAGCACCTATAAAACCGAGATCTATGGCTACACCTTC.

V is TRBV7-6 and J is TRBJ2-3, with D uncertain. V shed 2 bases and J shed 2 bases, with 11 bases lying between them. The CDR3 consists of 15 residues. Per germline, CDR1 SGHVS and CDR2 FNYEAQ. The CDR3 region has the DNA TGTGCCAGCAGCTTAACCAGCGTTACCACAGATACGCAGTATTTT. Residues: CASSLTSVTTDTQYF.

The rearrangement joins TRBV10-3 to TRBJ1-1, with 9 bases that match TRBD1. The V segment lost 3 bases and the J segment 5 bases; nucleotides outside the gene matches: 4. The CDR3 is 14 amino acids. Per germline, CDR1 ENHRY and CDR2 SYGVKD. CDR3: CAISEGQGRTEAFF. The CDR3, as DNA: TGTGCCATCAGTGAAGGACAGGGGAGGACTGAAGCTTTCTTT.

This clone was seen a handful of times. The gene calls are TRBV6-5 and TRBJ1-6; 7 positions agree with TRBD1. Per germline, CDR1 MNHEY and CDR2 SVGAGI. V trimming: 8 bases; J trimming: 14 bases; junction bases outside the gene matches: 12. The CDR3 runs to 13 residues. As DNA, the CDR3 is TGTGCCAGCTCTGCTACAGGGGCGGTCACCCTCCACTTT. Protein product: CASSATGAVTLHF.

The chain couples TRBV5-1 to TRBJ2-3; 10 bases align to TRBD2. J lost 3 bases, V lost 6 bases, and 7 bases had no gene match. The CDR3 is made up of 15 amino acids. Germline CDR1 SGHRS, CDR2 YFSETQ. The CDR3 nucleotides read TGCGCCAGCAACCCTAGCGGGAGTTGGACAGATACGCAGTATTTT. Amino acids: CASNPSGSWTDTQYF. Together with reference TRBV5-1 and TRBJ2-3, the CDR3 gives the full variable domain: KAGVTQTPRYLIKTRGQQVTLSCSPISGHRSVSWYQQTPGQGLQFLFEYFSETQRNKGNFPGRFSGRQFSNSRSEMNVSTLELGDSALYLCASNPSGSWTDTQYFGPGTRLTVL.

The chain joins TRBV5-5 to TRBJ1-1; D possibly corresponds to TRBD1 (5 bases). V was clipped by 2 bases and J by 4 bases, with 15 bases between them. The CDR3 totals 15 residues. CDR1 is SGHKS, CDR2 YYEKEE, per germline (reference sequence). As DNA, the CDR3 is TGTGCCAGCAGCTTCTCGGGGGTAACGGCCACTGAAGCTTTCTTT. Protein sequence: CASSFSGVTATEAFF.

This CDR3 reads CASRRGQGPLEDTQYF. CDR3 in DNA: TGTGCCAGCAGGCGGGGACAGGGGCCGCTCGAAGATACGCAGTATTTT. The chain links TRBV13 to TRBJ2-3; 10 bases match TRBD1. V trimming: 6 bases; J trimming: 5 bases; junction bases outside the gene matches: 11. CDR1 and CDR2 from the germline V gene are PRHDT and FYEKMQ (reference sequence). The CDR3 is made up of 16 amino acids. Based on the CDR3 plus reference TRBV13 and TRBJ2-3, the full variable domain is AAGVIQSPRHLIKEKRETATLKCYPIPRHDTVYWYQQGPGQDPQFLISFYEKMQSDKGSIPDRFSAQQFSDYHSELNMSSLELGDSALYFCASRRGQGPLEDTQYFGPGTRLTVL.

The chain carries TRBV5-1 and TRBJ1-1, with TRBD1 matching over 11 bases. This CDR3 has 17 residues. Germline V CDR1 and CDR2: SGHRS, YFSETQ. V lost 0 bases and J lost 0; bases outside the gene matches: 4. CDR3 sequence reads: CASSLAGTGGLNTEAFF. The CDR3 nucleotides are TGCGCCAGCAGCTTGGCCGGGACAGGGGGTTTGAACACTGAAGCTTTCTTT.

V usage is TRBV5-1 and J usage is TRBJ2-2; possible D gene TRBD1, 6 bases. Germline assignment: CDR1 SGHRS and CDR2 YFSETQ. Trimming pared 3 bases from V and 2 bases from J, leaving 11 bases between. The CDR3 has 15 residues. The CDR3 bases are TGCGCCAGCAGCTGGTTACAGGGAAACACCGGGGAGCTGTTTTTT. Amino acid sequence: CASSWLQGNTGELFF.

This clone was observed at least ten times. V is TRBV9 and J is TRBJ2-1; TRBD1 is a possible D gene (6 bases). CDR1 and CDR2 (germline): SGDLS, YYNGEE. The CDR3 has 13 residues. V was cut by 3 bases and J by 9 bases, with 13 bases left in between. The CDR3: CASSAAGTTEQFF. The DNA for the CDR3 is TGTGCCAGCAGCGCAGCCGGGACAACTGAGCAGTTCTTC.

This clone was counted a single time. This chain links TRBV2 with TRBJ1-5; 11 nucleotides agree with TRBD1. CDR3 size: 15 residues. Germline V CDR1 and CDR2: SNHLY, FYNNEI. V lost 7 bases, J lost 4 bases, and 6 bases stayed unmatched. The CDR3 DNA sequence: TGTGCCAGCACCCGGGACAGGGGGAGGAATCAGCCCCAGCATTTT. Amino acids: CASTRDRGRNQPQHF.

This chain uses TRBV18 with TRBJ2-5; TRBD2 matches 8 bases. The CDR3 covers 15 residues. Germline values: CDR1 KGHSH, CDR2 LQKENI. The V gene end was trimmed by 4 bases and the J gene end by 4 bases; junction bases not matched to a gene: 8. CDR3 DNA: TGTGCCAGCTCACTCGCGGGACTAGTGGGAGAGACCCAGTACTTC. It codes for CASSLAGLVGETQYF.

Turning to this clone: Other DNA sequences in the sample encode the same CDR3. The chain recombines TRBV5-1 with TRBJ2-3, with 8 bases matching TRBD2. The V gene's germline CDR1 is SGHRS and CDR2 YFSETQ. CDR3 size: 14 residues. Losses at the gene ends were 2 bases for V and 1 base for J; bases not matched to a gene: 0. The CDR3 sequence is CASSFGGGTDTQYF. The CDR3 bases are TGCGCCAGCAGCTTCGGGGGGGGCACAGATACGCAGTATTTT.

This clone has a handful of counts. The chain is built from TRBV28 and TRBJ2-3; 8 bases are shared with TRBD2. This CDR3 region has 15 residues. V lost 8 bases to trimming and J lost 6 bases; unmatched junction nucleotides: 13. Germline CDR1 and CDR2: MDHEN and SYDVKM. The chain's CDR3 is CASLKPGTSSDTQYF. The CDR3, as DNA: TGTGCCAGCCTAAAGCCGGGGACTAGTTCCGATACGCAGTATTTT.

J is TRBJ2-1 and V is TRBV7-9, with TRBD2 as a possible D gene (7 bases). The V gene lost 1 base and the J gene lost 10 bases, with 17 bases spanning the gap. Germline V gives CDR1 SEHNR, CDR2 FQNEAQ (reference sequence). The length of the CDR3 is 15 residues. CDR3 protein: CASSLDAGAVGEQFF. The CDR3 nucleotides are TGTGCCAGCAGCTTAGATGCGGGGGCCGTAGGGGAGCAGTTCTTC.

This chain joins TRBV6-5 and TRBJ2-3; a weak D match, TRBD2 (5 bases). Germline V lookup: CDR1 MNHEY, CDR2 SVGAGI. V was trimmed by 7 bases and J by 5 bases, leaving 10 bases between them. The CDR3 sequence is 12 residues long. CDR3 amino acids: CASTGSGDTQYF. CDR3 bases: TGTGCCAGCACGGGGTCGGGAGATACGCAGTATTTT.

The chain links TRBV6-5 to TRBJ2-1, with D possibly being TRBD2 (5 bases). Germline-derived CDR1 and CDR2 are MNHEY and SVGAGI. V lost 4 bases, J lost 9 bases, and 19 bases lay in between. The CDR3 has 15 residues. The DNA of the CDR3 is TGTGCCAGCAGTTCAACAACACTAGTCTTAGGTGAGCAGTTCTTC. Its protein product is CASSSTTLVLGEQFF.

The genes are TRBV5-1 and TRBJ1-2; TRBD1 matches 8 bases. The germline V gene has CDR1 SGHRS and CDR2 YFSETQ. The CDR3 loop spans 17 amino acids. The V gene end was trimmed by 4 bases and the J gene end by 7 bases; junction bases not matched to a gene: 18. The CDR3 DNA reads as TGCGCCAGCAGCCACCTACCGGGACAGGTACCCGGATTTGGCTACACCTTC. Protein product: CASSHLPGQVPGFGYTF. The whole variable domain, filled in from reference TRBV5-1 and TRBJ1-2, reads KAGVTQTPRYLIKTRGQQVTLSCSPISGHRSVSWYQQTPGQGLQFLFEYFSETQRNKGNFPGRFSGRQFSNSRSEMNVSTLELGDSALYLCASSHLPGQVPGFGYTFGSGTRLTVV.